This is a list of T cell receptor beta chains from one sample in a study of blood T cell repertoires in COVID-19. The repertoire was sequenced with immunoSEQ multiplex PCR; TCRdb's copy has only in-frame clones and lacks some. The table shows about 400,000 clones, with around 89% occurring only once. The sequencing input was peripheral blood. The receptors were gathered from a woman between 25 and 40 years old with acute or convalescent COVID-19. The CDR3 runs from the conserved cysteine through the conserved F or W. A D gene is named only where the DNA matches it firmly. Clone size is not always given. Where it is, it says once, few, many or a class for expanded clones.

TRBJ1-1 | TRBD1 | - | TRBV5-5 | CASSLSDRGQAEAFF | TGTGCCAGCAGCTTGTCTGACAGGGGGCAGGCTGAAGCTTTCTTT
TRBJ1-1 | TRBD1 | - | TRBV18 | CASSTRGDRSNTEAFF | TGTGCCAGCTCAACCCGGGGGGACAGGAGTAACACTGAAGCTTTCTTT
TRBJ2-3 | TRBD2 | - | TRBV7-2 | CASSLVGAGGSDTQYF | TGTGCCAGCAGCTTAGTAGGAGCGGGGGGGTCAGATACGCAGTATTTT
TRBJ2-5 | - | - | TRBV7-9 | CASSLVWTEYQETQYF | TGTGCCAGCAGCTTAGTTTGGACAGAGTACCAAGAGACCCAGTACTTC
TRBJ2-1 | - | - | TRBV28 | CASSLNSLSYNEQFF | TGTGCCAGCAGTTTAAACAGTCTGTCCTACAATGAGCAGTTCTTC
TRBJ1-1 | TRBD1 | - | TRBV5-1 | CASSDRGRTEAFF | TGCGCCAGCAGCGACAGGGGAAGAACTGAAGCTTTCTTT
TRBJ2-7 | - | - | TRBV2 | CASSKTGYEQYF | TGTGCCAGCAGCAAAACAGGCTACGAGCAGTACTTC
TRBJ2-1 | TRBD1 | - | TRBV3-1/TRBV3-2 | CASSQDWTGTDEQFF | TGTGCCAGCAGCCAAGACTGGACAGGGACCGATGAGCAGTTCTTC
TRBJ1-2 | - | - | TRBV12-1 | CASSRVTTWESEDYGYTF | TGTGCCAGCAGCCGCGTGACGACCTGGGAGTCAGAAGACTATGGCTACACCTTC
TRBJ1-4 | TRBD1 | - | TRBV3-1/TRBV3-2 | CASSQTWTGSGELFF | TGTGCCAGCAGCCAAACCTGGACAGGGTCTGGAGAACTGTTTTTT
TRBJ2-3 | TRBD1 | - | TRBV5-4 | CASSRGGDRGVADTQYF | TGTGCCAGCAGCAGGGGAGGGGACAGGGGGGTTGCAGATACGCAGTATTTT
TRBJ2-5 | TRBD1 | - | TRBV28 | CASSYTLGTGGQETQYF | TGTGCCAGCAGCTACACACTAGGGACAGGGGGTCAAGAGACCCAGTACTTC
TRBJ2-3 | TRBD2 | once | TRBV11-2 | CASSLGGLGRNTQYF | TGTGCCAGCAGCTTAGGGGGACTAGGCCGGAATACGCAGTATTTT
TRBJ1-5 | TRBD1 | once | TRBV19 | CASSTGQAEGQPQHF | TGTGCCAGTAGTACAGGACAGGCCGAGGGTCAGCCCCAGCATTTT
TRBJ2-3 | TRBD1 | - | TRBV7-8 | CASSLGTGGADTQYF | TGTGCCAGCAGCTTAGGGACAGGGGGGGCAGATACGCAGTATTTT
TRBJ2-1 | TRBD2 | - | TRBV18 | CASSLDPSGIAGGFPFF | TGTGCCAGCTCACTTGACCCATCCGGAATAGCGGGGGGGTTTCCGTTCTTC
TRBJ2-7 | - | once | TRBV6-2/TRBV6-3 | CASSYSTPPEQYF | TGTGCCAGCAGTTACAGTACTCCCCCCGAGCAGTACTTC
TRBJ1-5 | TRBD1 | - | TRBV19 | CASSPGQGARHYQPQHF | TGTGCCAGTAGCCCGGGACAGGGGGCCCGCCACTATCAGCCCCAGCATTTT
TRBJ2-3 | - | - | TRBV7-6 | CASSLSIPEQGYTQYF | TGTGCCAGCAGCTTATCCATACCCGAGCAGGGTTATACGCAGTATTTT
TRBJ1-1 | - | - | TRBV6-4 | CASREDLNTEAFF | TGTGCCAGCAGGGAAGACTTGAACACTGAAGCTTTCTTT
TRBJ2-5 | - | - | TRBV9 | CASSPSPRTEETQYF | TGTGCCAGCAGCCCCTCCCCAAGGACAGAAGAGACCCAGTACTTC
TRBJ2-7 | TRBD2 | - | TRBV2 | CAIGKAGGPSYEQYF | TGTGCCATCGGGAAAGCGGGGGGGCCTTCCTACGAGCAGTACTTC
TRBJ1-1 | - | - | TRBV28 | CASSLAHTGQKNTEAFF | TGTGCCAGCAGTTTAGCTCATACAGGACAGAAGAACACTGAAGCTTTCTTT
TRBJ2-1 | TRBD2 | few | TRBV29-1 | CSVEGRGGNEQFF | TGCAGCGTTGAAGGGCGGGGGGGCAATGAGCAGTTCTTC
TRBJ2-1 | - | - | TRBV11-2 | CASSSPSDYREFF | TGTGCCAGCAGCTCCCCCTCTGATTATCGGGAGTTCTTC
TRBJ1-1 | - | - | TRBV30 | CAWSVQIEAFF | TGTGCCTGGAGTGTACAGATTGAAGCTTTCTTT
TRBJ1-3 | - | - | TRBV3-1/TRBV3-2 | CASTLGRRPGNTIYF | TGTGCCAGCACCCTGGGGCGCCGGCCCGGAAACACCATATATTTT
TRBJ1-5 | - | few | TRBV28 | CASSPTGISNQPQHF | TGTGCCAGCAGTCCCACAGGGATTAGCAATCAGCCCCAGCATTTT
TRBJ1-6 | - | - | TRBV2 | CASSEAPGPPPLHF | TGTGCCAGCAGCGAGGCCCCCGGCCCCCCACCCCTCCACTTT
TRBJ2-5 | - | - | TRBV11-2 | CASSLYLVTGVYQETQYF | TGTGCCAGCAGCTTATATCTAGTGACAGGCGTTTACCAAGAGACCCAGTACTTC
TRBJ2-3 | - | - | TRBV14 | CASSQATRGGGRYTDTQYF | TGTGCCAGCAGCCAGGCAACAAGGGGAGGAGGCCGATACACAGATACGCAGTATTTT
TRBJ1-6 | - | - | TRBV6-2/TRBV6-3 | CASSDYRSSSYNSPLHF | TGTGCCAGCAGTGACTACAGATCAAGCTCCTATAATTCACCCCTCCACTTT
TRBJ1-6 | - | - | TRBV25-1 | CASSPHGSYNSPLHF | TGTGCCAGCAGTCCGCACGGGTCCTATAATTCACCCCTCCACTTT
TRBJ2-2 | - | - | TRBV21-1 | CASSSRGSDTGELFF | TGTGCCAGCAGCAGCAGGGGGTCGGACACCGGGGAGCTGTTTTTT
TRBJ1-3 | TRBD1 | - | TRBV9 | CASSAGGFLSGNTIYF | TGTGCCAGCAGCGCAGGGGGCTTTCTCTCTGGAAACACCATATATTTT
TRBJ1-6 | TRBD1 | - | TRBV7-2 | CASSQRSRGGYDSPLHF | TGTGCCAGCAGCCAAAGATCGAGAGGGGGCTATGATTCACCCCTCCACTTT
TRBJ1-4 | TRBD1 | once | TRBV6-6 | CAARQGPNEKLFF | TGTGCCGCTAGACAGGGGCCTAATGAAAAACTGTTTTTT
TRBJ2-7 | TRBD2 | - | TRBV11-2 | CASSPSGGAYEQYF | TGTGCCAGCAGCCCATCCGGGGGGGCCTACGAGCAGTACTTC
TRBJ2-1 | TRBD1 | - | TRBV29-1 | CSGDRQYNEQFF | TGCAGCGGGGACAGACAGTACAATGAGCAGTTCTTC